The present T cell receptor (beta chain) was sequenced within a study of OX40 agonist ivuxolimab in advanced cancers. Regarding the study in general: The costimulatory receptor OX40 (CD134) was targeted by ivuxolimab, a fully human IgG2 agonistic monoclonal antibody. In the dose-escalation cohort, about four fifths of patients were male, and the mean age was 60 years with a range of about 20 to 80. Intravenous ivuxolimab was administered to patients every 2 weeks at six dose levels: 0.01, 0.1, 0.3, 1.5, 3 and 10 mg/kg. Patients were allowed to have had prior anti-PD-1, anti-PD-L1 or anti-CTLA-4 therapy, and approximately 40% of the dose-escalation patients had been treated with checkpoint inhibitors. Among the approximately 54 dose-escalation patients, some 20 had hepatocellular carcinoma, 15 melanoma, 9 renal cell carcinoma and 9 head and neck cancer. The monotherapy dose-escalation portion (N of about 52 patients) of the phase I ivuxolimab trial is reported in the paper. Partial responses occurred in three dose-escalation patients, of whom one had hepatocellular carcinoma and two had cutaneous melanoma. Peripheral TCRbeta sequencing aimed to test whether ivuxolimab altered TCR sequence diversity and caused clonal T-cell expansion. Study-level results and caveats: At doses from 0.1 to 3.0 mg/kg, clonal expansion was seen in both CD4+ and CD8+ blood T cells between baseline and week 6. Antigen specificity was not determined for the clonally expanded peripheral T cells. Partial responders in the 0.1-3.0 mg/kg groups had among the lowest normalized peripheral clonal expansion, especially among CD8+ T cells. On average, CD8+ T cells showed more expanded clones than CD4+ T cells after ivuxolimab. Low levels of normalized T-cell clonal expansion were also seen in some patients who did not respond.

Details on this clone: The clone's antigen remains unknown. Per-base quality was not reported, and no clone a single base away is much larger than it.

The trial excluded patients who had a history of autoimmune disease or who were on systemic immunosuppression. Peripheral blood for TCR sequencing was collected from all dose cohorts at baseline, on cycle 4 day 1, and on cycle 7 day 1. Samples came from an open-label, multicenter, first-in-human phase I dose-escalation trial of ivuxolimab. Adults with locally advanced or metastatic melanoma, renal cell carcinoma, hepatocellular carcinoma or head and neck squamous cell carcinoma were enrolled in the trial. CD4+ and CD8+ T cells were sorted separately from peripheral blood before TCR sequencing. The germline V gene (reference sequence) gives CDR1 as SEHNR and CDR2 as FQNEAQ. The CDR3 has 18 amino acids, counting the end cysteine and phenylalanine. Only the CDR3 region is kept as DNA, spanning 54 bases read in frame from base 1. The V end gives up 3 bases and the J end 6 bases, leaving 11 bases in the junction not matched to a gene.

Genomic DNA was isolated from the sorted cells so that the TCRbeta CDR3 region could be sequenced. The immunoSEQ Assay was used for sequencing of TCRbeta CDR3 regions. What TCRdb holds here is the immuneACCESS table cut down to in-frame rearrangements. Part of the clones is not present; checked against another copy, under half of the missing clones reflect an unresolved V gene, and the others are unexplained. The table for this sample lists 80,000 to 95,000 clones; roughly 93% of them were counted only once. In total, the top ten clones hold roughly 0.64% of the sample. The clonotype comes from an adult with an advanced solid tumor such as melanoma, head and neck, liver or kidney cancer. Recombination linked TRBV7-9 to TRBJ2-7; 16 bases in the junction line up with TRBD2. Sequenced material: CD4+ or CD8+ T cells sorted from blood, taken in a trial of the OX40 agonist ivuxolimab. DNA sequence: TGTGCCAGCAGCTTCTCCTTGGGGACTAGCGGGAGGGAGCTCGAGCAGTACTTC. Its protein reads: CASSFSLGTSGRELEQYF.